The subject of this entry is one TCR beta chain. Time point indicated: cycle 4 day 1 (C4D1), after less than 7 weeks of nivolumab. Each and every patient relapsed after autologous stem cell transplantation, and patients got differing brentuximab vedotin exposure. The sample comes from a study of PD-1 blockade in classical Hodgkin lymphoma. Produced via immunoSEQ multiplex PCR; TCRdb's table is partial and in-frame only. The table includes tens of thousands of clones, about 83% detected once. This TCR derives from a human donor with classical Hodgkin lymphoma. The sequencing used peripheral blood mononuclear cells (PBMCs), collected before the fourth cycle of nivolumab.

The CDR3 reads CASSVAGGGTDTQYF. The CDR3, as DNA: TGTGCCAGCAGTGTGGCGGGGGGTGGCACAGATACGCAGTATTTT. This rearrangement joins TRBV2 to TRBJ2-3, with 8 bases fitting TRBD2. CDR1 SNHLY and CDR2 FYNNEI come from the germline V gene. V lost 4 bases, J lost 1 base, and 4 bases stayed unmatched. CDR3 length: 15 residues.